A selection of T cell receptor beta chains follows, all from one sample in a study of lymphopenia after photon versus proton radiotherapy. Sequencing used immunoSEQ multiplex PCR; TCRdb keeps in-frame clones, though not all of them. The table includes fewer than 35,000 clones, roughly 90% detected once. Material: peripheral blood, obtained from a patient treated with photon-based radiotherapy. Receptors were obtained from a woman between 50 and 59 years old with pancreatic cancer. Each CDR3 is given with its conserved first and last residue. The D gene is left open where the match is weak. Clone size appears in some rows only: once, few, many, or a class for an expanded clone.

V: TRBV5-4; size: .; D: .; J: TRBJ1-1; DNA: TGTGCCAGCAGCGGCTGGCAAGCCACTGAAGCTTTCTTT; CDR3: CASSGWQATEAFF
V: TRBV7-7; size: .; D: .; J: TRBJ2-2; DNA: TGTGCCAGCAGCTCGACAACTAGCTCCGGGGAGCTGTTTTTT; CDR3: CASSSTTSSGELFF
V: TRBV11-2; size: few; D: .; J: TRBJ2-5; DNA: TGTGCCAGCAGCTTACGGTCAGGGGCCGAAGAGACCCAGTACTTC; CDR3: CASSLRSGAEETQYF
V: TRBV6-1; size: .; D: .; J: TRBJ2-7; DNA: TGTGCCAGCAGTGGTCTCCTAGAGCAGTACTTC; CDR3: CASSGLLEQYF
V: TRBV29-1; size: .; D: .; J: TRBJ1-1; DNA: TGCAGCGTTGAAGAGGGTCCCATGAACACTGAAGCTTTCTTT; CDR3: CSVEEGPMNTEAFF
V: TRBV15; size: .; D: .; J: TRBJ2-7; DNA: TGTGCCACCAGCAGAGAAGGGCTCGGGCAGAGCTCCTACGAGCAGTACTTC; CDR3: CATSREGLGQSSYEQYF
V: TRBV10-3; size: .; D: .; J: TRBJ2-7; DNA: TGTGCCATCAGTTTAGGAGGAGTGGGCGAGCAGTACTTC; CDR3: CAISLGGVGEQYF
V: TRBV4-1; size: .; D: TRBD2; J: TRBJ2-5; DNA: TGCGCCAGCAGCAAATTAGGGACTAGCGTAGCAGAGACCCAGTACTTC; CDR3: CASSKLGTSVAETQYF
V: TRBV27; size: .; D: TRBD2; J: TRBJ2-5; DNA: TGTGCCAGCAGTCCATACCTCGCTAGCGGACAAGAGACCCAGTACTTC; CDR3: CASSPYLASGQETQYF
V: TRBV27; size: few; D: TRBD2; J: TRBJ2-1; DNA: TGTGCCAGCAGTCCAGCTAGCGGGTTCCACAATGAGCAGTTCTTC; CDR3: CASSPASGFHNEQFF
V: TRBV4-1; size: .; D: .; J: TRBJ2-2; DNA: TGCGCCAGCAGCCAAGGGTCTAGTGGGACCGGGGAGCTGTTTTTT; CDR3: CASSQGSSGTGELFF
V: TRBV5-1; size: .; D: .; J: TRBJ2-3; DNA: TGCGCCAGCAGCCCTGCGGCTAGCACAGATACGCAGTATTTT; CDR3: CASSPAASTDTQYF
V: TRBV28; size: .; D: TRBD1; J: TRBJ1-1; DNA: TGTGCCAGCCACTCTACCGGGACAGGGAACCCTGAAGCTTTCTTT; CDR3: CASHSTGTGNPEAFF
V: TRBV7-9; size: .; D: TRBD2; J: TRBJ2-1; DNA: TGTGCCAGCAGCCCCGGAACTAGCGGTCCGAGATACAATGAGCAGTTCTTC; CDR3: CASSPGTSGPRYNEQFF
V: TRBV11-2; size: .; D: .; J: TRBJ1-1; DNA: TGTGCCAGTCAGTTGGGGGTGAACACTGAAGCTTTCTTT; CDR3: CASQLGVNTEAFF
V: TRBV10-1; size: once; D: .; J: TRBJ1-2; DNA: TGCGCCAGCAGCCGAGGCTGGGGCTATGGCTACACCTTC; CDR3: CASSRGWGYGYTF
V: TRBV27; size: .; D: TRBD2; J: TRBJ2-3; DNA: TGTGCCAGCAGTCTCACTAGCGGGAGGTTCACAGATACGCAGTATTTT; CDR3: CASSLTSGRFTDTQYF
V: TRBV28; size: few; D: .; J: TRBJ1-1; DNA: TGTGCCAGCAGCTCCTCTCAGGGGAACACTGAAGCTTTCTTT; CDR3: CASSSSQGNTEAFF
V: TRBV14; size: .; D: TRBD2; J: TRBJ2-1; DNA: TGTGCCAGCAGCCGACTAGGGACTAGCGTCTACAATGAGCAGTTCTTC; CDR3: CASSRLGTSVYNEQFF
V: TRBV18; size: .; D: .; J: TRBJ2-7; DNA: TGTGCCAGCTCACTTTTCGGGGGATTAGGCGAGCAGTACTTC; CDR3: CASSLFGGLGEQYF
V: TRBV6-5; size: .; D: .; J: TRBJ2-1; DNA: TGTGCCAGCAGAGGGGCTGGTCGGGATGAGCAGTTCTTC; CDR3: CASRGAGRDEQFF
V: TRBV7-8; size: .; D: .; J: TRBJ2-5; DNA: TGTGCCAGCGAGGGGGGAGAGACCCAGTACTTC; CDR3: CASEGGETQYF
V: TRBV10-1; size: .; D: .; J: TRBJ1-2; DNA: TGCGCCAGCAGTGAGTCGAAGGGGAGGGGTAATGGCTACACCTTC; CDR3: CASSESKGRGNGYTF
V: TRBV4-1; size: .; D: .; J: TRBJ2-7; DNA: TGCGCCAGCAGCCCAATACCTCAGGGGCGAACCTACGAGCAGTACTTC; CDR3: CASSPIPQGRTYEQYF
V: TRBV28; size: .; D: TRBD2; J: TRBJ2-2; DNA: TGTGCCAGCAGTTCCCTAGCGGGATCCCCCATGGCCGGGGAGCTGTTTTTT; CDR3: CASSSLAGSPMAGELFF
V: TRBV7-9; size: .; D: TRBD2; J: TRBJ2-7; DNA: TGTGCCAGCAGCGCGAGAGGCGGGAGTCCCTACGAGCAGTACTTC; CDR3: CASSARGGSPYEQYF
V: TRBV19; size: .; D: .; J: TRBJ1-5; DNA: TGTGCCAGTACCCCGTTCATGAATCAGCCCCAGCATTTT; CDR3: CASTPFMNQPQHF
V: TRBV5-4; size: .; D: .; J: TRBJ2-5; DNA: TGTGCCAGCAGCTTGGTCAGGGACGAGACCCAGTACTTC; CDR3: CASSLVRDETQYF
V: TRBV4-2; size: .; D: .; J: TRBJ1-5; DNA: TGTGCCAGCAGCCAGGACAACAATCAGCCCCAGCATTTT; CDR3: CASSQDNNQPQHF
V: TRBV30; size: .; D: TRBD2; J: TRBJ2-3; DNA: TGTGCCTGGAGTCATAGCGGGAGCATGACAGATACGCAGTATTTT; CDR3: CAWSHSGSMTDTQYF
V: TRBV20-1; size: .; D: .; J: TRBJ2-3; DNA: TGCAGTGCGGGACTCACAGATACGCAGTATTTT; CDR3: CSAGLTDTQYF
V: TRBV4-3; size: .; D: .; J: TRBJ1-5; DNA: TGCGCCAGCAGCCCTTCGTACATTAGCAATCAGCCCCAGCATTTT; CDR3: CASSPSYISNQPQHF
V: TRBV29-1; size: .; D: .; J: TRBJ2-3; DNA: TGCAGCGTTGCCCCTCCGGGGAGCACAGATACGCAGTATTTT; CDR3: CSVAPPGSTDTQYF
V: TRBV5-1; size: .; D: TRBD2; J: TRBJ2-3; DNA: TGCGCCAGCAGCCGGACTAGCGGGAGCGATTCTAGCACAGATACGCAGTATTTT; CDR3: CASSRTSGSDSSTDTQYF
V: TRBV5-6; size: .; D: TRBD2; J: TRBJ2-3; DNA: TGTGCCAGCAAGTCAGGACTAGCGTTTTTCTCTAGCACAGATACGCAGTATTTT; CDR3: CASKSGLAFFSSTDTQYF
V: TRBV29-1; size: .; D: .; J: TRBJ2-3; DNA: TGCAGCGTCGGCACAGATACGCAGTATTTT; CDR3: CSVGTDTQYF
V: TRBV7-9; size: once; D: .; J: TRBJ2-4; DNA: TGTGCCAGCAGCTTAGGAGAGGCCAAAAACATTCAGTACTTC; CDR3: CASSLGEAKNIQYF
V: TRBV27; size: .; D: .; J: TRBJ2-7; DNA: TGTGCCAGCAGTTCGGAGAGCGCCATCTCCTACGAGCAGTACTTC; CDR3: CASSSESAISYEQYF
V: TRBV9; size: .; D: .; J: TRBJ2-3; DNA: TGTGCCAGCAGCGTAGCTGGGGGGAGAGATACGCAGTATTTT; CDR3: CASSVAGGRDTQYF
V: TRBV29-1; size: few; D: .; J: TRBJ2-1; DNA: TGCAGCGCCAACCGGGCAGGGAACTACAATGAGCAGTTCTTC; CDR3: CSANRAGNYNEQFF
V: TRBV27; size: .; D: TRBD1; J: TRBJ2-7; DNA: TGTGCCAGCAGTTTCGCGCCGGGACAGGTCTCCTACGAGCAGTACTTC; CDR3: CASSFAPGQVSYEQYF
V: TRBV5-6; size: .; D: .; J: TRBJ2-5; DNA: TGTGCCAGCAGCTCTTGGACGGACACCCGCTCCCAAGAGACCCAGTACTTC; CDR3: CASSSWTDTRSQETQYF
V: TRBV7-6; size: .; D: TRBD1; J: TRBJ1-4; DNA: TGTGCCAGCAGCCCTCCCGGGACAGGGTTTGGTAATGAAAAACTGTTTTTT; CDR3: CASSPPGTGFGNEKLFF
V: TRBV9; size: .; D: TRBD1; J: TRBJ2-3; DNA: TGTGCCAGCAGCGCCCTTGGACAGGTCCCAGATACGCAGTATTTT; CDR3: CASSALGQVPDTQYF
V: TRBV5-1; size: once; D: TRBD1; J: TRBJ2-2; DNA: TGCGCCAGCAGTCTTACCGGGACAGCTGGCAACACCGGGGAGCTGTTTTTT; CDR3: CASSLTGTAGNTGELFF
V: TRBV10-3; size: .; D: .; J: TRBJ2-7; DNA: TGTGCCATCAGTCCCTCTCCCGTAGGCGGTGCCTACGAGCAGTACTTC; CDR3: CAISPSPVGGAYEQYF
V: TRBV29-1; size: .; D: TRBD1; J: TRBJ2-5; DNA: TGCAGCGTTCTTCGACAGGGGCTAAAATTCCAAGAGACCCAGTACTTC; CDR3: CSVLRQGLKFQETQYF
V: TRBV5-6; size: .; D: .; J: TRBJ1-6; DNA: TGTGCCAGCAGCTTGGACAGGCGGTATAATTCACCCCTCCACTTT; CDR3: CASSLDRRYNSPLHF
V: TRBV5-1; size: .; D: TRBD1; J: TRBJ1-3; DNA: TGCGCCAGCAGCTTAGGGACAGGGACTGGAAACACCATATATTTT; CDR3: CASSLGTGTGNTIYF
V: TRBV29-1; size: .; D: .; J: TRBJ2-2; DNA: TGCAGCGTTGAAGACGCAGGGGCGAACACCGGGGAGCTGTTTTTT; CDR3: CSVEDAGANTGELFF
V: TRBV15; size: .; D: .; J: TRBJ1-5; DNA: TGTGCCACCAGCAGAGATTTAGGGTCGGCCAATCAGCCCCAGCATTTT; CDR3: CATSRDLGSANQPQHF
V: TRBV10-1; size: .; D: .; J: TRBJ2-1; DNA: TGCGCCAGCAGTGGAGACTACAATGAGCAGTTCTTC; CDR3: CASSGDYNEQFF